This TCR beta chain was recovered during a study of T cells after posttransplantation cyclophosphamide. In this sample, this clone is medium-sized (0.01 to 0.1%). Antigen unknown. Study observations and caveats: Donor-recipient repertoire similarity was low at 1-2 months, rising over year one.

A marrow graft followed busulfan-fludarabine conditioning, with cyclophosphamide on days +3 and +4. Here immunoSEQ multiplex PCR was the method, and the copy in TCRdb shows in-frame clones only, minus some. The sample holds approximately 2,300 clones, and no clone turns up only once. The clonotype originates from a female patient between 55 and 75 years old who received an allogeneic stem cell transplant from an unrelated donor, was CMV-positive, and had acute GVHD only. The graft donor may have contributed some T cells. The sample was PBMCs, taken after an allogeneic stem cell transplant with post-transplant cyclophosphamide.

Written as DNA, the CDR3 is TGTGCCAGCAGTCACAATCTGGGCCAAACCTACGAGCAGTACTTC. As protein: CASSHNLGQTYEQYF. The chain has TRBV6-5 and TRBJ2-7; the D is unclear. This CDR3 spans 15 amino acids. Deletions cut 5 bases from V and 2 bases from J, with 16 bases between. Germline V gene sequence: CDR1 MNHEY, CDR2 SVGAGI.